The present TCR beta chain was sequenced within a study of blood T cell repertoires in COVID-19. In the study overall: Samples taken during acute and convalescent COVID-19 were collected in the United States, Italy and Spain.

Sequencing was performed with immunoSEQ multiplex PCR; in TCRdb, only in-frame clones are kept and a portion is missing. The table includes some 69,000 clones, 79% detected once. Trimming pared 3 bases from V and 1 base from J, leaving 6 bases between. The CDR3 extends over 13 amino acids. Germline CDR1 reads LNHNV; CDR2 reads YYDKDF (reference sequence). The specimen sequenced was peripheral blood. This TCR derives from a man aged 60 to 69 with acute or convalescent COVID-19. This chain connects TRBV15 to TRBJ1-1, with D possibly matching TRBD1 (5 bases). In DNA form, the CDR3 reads TGTGCCACCAGCAGGGGGCCGAACACTGAAGCTTTCTTT. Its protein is CATSRGPNTEAFF.